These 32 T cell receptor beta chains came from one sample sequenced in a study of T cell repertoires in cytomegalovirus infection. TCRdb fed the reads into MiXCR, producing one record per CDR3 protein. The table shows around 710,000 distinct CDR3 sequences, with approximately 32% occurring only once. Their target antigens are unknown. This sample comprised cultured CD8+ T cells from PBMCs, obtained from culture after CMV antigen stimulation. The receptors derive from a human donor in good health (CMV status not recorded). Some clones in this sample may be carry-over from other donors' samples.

CDR3 in DNA: TGTGCCAGCAGCTTAGAGGCCACCGTCAATGAGCAGTTCTTC. This encodes CASSLEATVNEQFF. The V gene is TRBV7-8, the J gene TRBJ2-1; D remains unclear. Deletions cut 1 base from V and 6 bases from J, with 10 bases between. The CDR3 spans 14 residues. CDR1 is SGHVS, CDR2 FQNEAQ, per germline.

CDR3 DNA sequence: TGTGCCAGCAGTCCTTTCGGACAGGGTGGGGCCACTGAAGCTTTCTTT. Protein product: CASSPFGQGGATEAFF. V gene TRBV2 combines with J gene TRBJ1-1, with 8 nucleotides matching TRBD1. The CDR3 spans 16 residues. Germline CDR1 SNHLY, CDR2 FYNNEI. Trimming took 5 bases from V and 4 from J; bases not matched to a gene: 12.

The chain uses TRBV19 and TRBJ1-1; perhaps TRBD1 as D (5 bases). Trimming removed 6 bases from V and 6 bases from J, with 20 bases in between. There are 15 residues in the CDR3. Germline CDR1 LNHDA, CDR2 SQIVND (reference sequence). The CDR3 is CASRGTGLPGPEAFF. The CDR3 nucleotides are TGTGCCAGTAGGGGCACGGGGCTCCCTGGTCCTGAAGCTTTCTTT.

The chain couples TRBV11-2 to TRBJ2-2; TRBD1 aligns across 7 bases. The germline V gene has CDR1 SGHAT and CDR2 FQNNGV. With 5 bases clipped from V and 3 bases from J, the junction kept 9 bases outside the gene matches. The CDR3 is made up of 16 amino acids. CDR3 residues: CASSPRQGVDTGELFF. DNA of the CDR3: TGTGCCAGCAGCCCCCGACAGGGTGTGGACACCGGGGAGCTGTTTTTT.

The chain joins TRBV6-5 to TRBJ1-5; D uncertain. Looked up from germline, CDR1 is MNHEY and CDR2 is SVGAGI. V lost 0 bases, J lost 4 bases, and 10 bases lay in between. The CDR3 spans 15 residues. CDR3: CASSYSRGFNQPQHF. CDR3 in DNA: TGTGCCAGCAGTTACTCAAGAGGGTTTAATCAGCCCCAGCATTTT.

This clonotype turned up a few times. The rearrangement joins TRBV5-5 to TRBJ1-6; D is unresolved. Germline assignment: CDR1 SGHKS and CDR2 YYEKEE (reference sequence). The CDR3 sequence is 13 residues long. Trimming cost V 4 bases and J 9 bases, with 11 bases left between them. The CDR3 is CASSLAGSSPLHF. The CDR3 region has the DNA TGTGCCAGCAGCCTCGCGGGTTCTTCACCCCTCCACTTT.

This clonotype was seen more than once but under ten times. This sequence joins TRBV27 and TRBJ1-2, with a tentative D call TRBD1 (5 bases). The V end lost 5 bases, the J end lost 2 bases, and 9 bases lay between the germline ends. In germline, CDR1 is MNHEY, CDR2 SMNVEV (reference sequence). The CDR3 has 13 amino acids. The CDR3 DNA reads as TGTGCCAGCAGTGACGGGGCAAACTATGGCTACACCTTC. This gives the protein CASSDGANYGYTF.

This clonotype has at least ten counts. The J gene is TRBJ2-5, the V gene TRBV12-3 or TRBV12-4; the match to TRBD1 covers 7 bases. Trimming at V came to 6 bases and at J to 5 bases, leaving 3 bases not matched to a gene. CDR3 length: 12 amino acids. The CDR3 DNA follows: TGTGCCAGCAGGGGGACAGCCGAGACCCAGTACTTC. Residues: CASRGTAETQYF.

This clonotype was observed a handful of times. This CDR3 reads CASSRDTRSTDTQYF. CDR3 coding DNA: TGTGCCAGCAGCAGGGACACAAGGAGCACAGATACGCAGTATTTT. The chain links TRBV7-9 to TRBJ2-3, with D perhaps matching TRBD1 (6 bases). From germline, CDR1 is SEHNR and CDR2 FQNEAQ (reference sequence). CDR3 length: 15 residues. V gave up 5 bases and J gave up 0 bases, with 12 bases separating them.

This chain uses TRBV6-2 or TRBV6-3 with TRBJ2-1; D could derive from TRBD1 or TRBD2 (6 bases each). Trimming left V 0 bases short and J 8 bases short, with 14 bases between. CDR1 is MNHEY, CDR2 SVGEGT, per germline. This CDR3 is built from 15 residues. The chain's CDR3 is CASSYSPGAADEQFF. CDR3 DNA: TGTGCCAGCAGTTACTCTCCGGGGGCGGCGGATGAGCAGTTCTTC.

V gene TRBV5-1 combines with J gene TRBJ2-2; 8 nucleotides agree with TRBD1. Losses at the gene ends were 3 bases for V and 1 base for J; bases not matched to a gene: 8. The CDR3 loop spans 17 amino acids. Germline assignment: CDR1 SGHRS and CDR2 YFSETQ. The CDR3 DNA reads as TGCGCCAGCAGCTCAACCGAAGGGACAGGGAACACCGGGGAGCTGTTTTTT. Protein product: CASSSTEGTGNTGELFF.

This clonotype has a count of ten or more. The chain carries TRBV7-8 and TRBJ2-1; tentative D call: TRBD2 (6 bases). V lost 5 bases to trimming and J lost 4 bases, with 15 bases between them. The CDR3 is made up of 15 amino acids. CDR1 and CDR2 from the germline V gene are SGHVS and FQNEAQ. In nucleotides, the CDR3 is TGTGCCAGCAGCCATGGCGGGGACCCGTACAATGAGCAGTTCTTC. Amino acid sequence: CASSHGGDPYNEQFF.

The CDR3 sequence: CAITVTRDRVYEQYF. CDR3 DNA: TGTGCCATCACTGTGACCCGGGACAGGGTCTACGAGCAGTACTTC. The chain uses TRBV10-3 and TRBJ2-7, with 9 nucleotides matching TRBD1. With V trimmed by 7 bases and J by 3 bases, 10 bases remained unmatched. The germline gives CDR1 ENHRY, CDR2 SYGVKD. The CDR3 runs to 15 residues.

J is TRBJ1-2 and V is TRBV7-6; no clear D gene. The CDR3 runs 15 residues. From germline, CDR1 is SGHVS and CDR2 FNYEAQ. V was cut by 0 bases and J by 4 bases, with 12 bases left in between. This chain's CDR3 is CASSLAGDAPYGYTF. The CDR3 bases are TGTGCCAGCAGCTTAGCGGGAGATGCCCCCTATGGCTACACCTTC. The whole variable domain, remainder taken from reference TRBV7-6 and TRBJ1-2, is GAGVSQSPRYKVTKRGQDVALRCDPISGHVSLYWYRQALGQGPEFLTYFNYEAQQDKSGLPNDRFSAERPEGSISTLTIQRTEQRDSAMYRCASSLAGDAPYGYTFGSGTRLTVV.

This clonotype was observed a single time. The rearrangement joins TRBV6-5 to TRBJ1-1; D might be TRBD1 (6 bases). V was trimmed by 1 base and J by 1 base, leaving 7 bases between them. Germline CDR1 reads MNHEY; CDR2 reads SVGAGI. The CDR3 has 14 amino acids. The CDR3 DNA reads TGTGCCAGCAGTTACTACAGGGAGAACACTGAAGCTTTCTTT. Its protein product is CASSYYRENTEAFF.

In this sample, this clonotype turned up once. The CDR3 protein is CASRPSGGSSYEQYF. CDR3 bases: TGTGCCAGCAGACCGAGCGGGGGCTCCTCCTACGAGCAGTACTTC. The chain uses TRBV27 and TRBJ2-7, with 8 bases aligning to TRBD2. The CDR3 covers 15 residues. J gave up 0 bases and V 6 bases, and 7 bases lay outside the gene matches. The germline V gene has CDR1 MNHEY and CDR2 SMNVEV (reference sequence).

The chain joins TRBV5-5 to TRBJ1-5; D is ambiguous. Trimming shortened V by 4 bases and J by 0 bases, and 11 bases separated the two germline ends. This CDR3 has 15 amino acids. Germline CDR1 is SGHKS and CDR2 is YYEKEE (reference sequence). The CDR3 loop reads CASSRTGNSNQPQHF. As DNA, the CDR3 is TGTGCCAGCAGCCGGACCGGTAATAGCAATCAGCCCCAGCATTTT.

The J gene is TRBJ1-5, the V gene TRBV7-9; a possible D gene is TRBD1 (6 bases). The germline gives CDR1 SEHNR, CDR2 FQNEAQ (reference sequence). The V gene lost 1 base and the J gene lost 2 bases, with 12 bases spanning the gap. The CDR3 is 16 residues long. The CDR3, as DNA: TGTGCCAGCAGCTTAGTAGGGGGGCGAGGCAATCAGCCCCAGCATTTT. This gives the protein CASSLVGGRGNQPQHF.

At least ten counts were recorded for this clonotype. This CDR3 reads CASRTKRGSLSDTQYF. The CDR3 DNA reads TGTGCCAGCAGAACCAAGCGGGGATCCCTCTCAGATACGCAGTATTTT. The genes are TRBV7-2 and TRBJ2-3, with TRBD2 matching over 7 bases. V gave up 6 bases and J gave up 4 bases; unmatched junction bases: 13. Germline V gene data show CDR1 as SGHTA and CDR2 as FQGNSA. The CDR3 runs to 16 residues.

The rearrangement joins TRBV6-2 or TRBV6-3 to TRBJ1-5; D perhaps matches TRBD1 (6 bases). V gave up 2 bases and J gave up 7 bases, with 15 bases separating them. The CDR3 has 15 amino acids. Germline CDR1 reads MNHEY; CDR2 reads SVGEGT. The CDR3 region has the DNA TGTGCCAGCAGTTACGGCAGGACAGCCGGGCAGCCCCAGCATTTT. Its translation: CASSYGRTAGQPQHF.

The CDR3 is CASSLSLAGATYEQYF. The CDR3 DNA is TGTGCCAGCAGTTTATCTTTAGCGGGGGCCACCTACGAGCAGTACTTC. This chain links TRBV27 with TRBJ2-7, with 9 bases that match TRBD2. This CDR3 is 16 amino acids long. Germline V gene sequence: CDR1 MNHEY, CDR2 SMNVEV (reference sequence). Unmatched junction bases numbered 5, after V lost 0 bases and J lost 2 bases.

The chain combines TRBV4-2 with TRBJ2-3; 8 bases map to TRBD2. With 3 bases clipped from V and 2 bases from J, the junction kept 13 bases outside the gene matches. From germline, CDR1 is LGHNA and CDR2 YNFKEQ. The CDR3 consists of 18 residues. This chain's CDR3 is CASSQSGSTSGPTDTQYF. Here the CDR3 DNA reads TGTGCCAGCAGCCAGTCAGGGAGTACTAGCGGCCCCACAGATACGCAGTATTTT.

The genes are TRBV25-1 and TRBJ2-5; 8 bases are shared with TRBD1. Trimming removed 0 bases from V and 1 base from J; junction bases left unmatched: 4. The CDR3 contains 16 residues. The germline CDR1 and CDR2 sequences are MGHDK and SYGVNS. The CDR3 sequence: CASSEYPGQGQETQYF. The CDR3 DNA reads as TGTGCCAGCAGTGAATACCCCGGACAGGGCCAAGAGACCCAGTACTTC.

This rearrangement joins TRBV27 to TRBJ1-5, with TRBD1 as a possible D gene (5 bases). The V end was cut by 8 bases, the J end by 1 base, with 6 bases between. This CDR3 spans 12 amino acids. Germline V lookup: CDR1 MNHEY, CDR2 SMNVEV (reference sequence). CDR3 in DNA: TGTGCCAGCTGGGACAGCAATCAGCCCCAGCATTTT. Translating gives CASWDSNQPQHF.

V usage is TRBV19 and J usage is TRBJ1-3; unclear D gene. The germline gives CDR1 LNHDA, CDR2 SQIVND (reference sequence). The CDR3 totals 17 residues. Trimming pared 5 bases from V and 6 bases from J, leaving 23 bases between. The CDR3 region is CASSSREARALLNTIYF. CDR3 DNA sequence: TGTGCCAGTAGTTCCCGGGAGGCCCGAGCTCTTTTAAACACCATATATTTT.

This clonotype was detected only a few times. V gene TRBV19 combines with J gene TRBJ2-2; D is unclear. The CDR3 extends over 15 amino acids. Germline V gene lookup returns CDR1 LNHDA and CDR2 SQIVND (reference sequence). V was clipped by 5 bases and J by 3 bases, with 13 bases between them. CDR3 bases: TGTGCCAGTAGTTTCCTCGACCTTTACACCGGGGAGCTGTTTTTT. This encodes CASSFLDLYTGELFF. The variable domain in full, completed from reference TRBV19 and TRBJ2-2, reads DGGITQSPKYLFRKEGQNVTLSCEQNLNHDAMYWYRQDPGQGLRLIYYSQIVNDFQKGDIAEGYSVSREKKESFPLTVTSAQKNPTAFYLCASSFLDLYTGELFFGEGSRLTVL.

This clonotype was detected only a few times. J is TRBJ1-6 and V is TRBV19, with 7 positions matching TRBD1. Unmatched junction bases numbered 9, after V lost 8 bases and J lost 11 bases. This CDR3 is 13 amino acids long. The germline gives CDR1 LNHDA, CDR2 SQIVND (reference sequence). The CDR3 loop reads CASWAGGGTPLHF. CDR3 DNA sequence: TGTGCCAGTTGGGCAGGGGGAGGAACACCCCTCCACTTT.

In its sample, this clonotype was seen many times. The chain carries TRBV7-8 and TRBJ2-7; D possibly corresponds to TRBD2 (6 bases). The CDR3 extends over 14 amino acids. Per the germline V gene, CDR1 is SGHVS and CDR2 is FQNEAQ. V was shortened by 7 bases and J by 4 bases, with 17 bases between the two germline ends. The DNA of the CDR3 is TGTGCCAGCACTGAGCCGGGACTGATTTACGAGCAGTACTTC. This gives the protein CASTEPGLIYEQYF.

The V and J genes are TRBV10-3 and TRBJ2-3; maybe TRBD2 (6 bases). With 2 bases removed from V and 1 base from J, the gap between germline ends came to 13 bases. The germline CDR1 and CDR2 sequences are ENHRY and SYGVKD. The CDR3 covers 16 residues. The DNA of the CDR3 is TGTGCCATCAGTGAGGTCAGGGAGGTAGGCACAGATACGCAGTATTTT. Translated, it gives CAISEVREVGTDTQYF.

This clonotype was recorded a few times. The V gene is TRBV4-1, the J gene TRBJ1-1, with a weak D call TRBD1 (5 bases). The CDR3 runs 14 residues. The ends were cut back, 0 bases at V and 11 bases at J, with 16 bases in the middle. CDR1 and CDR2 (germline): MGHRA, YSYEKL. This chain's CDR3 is CASSQDAKGRDAFF. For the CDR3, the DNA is TGCGCCAGCAGCCAAGATGCGAAGGGGCGCGATGCTTTCTTT.

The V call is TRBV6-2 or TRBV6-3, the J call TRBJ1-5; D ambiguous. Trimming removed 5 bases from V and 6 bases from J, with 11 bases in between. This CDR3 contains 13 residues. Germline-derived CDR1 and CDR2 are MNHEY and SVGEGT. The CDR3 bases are TGTGCCAGCAGTCTGGGTGATCTTCAGCCCCAGCATTTT. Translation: CASSLGDLQPQHF.

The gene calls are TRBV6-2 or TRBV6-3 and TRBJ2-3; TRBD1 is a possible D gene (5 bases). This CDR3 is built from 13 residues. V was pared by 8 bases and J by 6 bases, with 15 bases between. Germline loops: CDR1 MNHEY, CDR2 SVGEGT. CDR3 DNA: TGTGCCAGCGCGAGTGCAGGGCGTGATACGCAGTATTTT. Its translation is CASASAGRDTQYF.